This T cell receptor (beta chain) came from a study of T cell clonality in common variable immunodeficiency. Study results and limitations: TCRbeta clonality was increased in CVID versus healthy controls. Compared with controls, CVID subjects had fewer shared TCRbeta clones. Links between repertoire features and CVID complications were heterogeneity-limited. In common variable immunodeficiency, TCR beta chains reportedly carried fewer deletions and N-nucleotide insertions.

Produced via immunoSEQ multiplex PCR; TCRdb's table is partial and in-frame only. The data show roughly 23,000 clones, with none appearing a single time. With 1 base removed from V and 6 bases from J, the gap between germline ends came to 12 bases. This CDR3 spans 14 amino acids. The V gene's germline CDR1 is MNHNS and CDR2 SASEGT. No CVID subject was ill or on immunomodulatory drugs when sampled. About this clone itself: Its antigen is undetermined. The read falls 3 residues short of the CDR3 end, and the missing part is taken from the germline J gene.

The sample taken for sequencing was peripheral blood mononuclear cells. This clonotype originated in a human donor with common variable immunodeficiency. J is TRBJ1-2 and V is TRBV6-1; tentatively, D is TRBD1 (6 bases). CDR3 region: CASSEGDIRNGYTF. The sequenced CDR3 bases are TGTGCCAGCAGTGAAGGGGACATTCGTAATGGC.